This entry features one T cell receptor beta chain sequence. The antigen is unknown. Libraries were prepared by immunoSEQ multiplex PCR; TCRdb keeps only in-frame clonotypes and omits some of them. Here the sample spans some 11,000 clones, about 93% being singletons. These data are taken from a study of Tregs in tolerant kidney transplant recipients. Study background: Recipients received nonmyeloablative bone marrow transplants from related graft donors, with transient mixed chimerism. Sorting after B cell culture yielded CD25+CD127- and 4-1BB+CD40L- CD4+ cells. CD4+CD25+CD127- cells came from approximately three-day belatacept mixed lymphocyte reactions, some with roughly 5-day graft donor restimulation.

Study-level results: Validation in larger populations is needed because few patients were studied.

In germline, CDR1 is SGHAT, CDR2 FQDESV (reference sequence). With 2 bases removed from V and 5 bases from J, the gap between germline ends came to 2 bases. The length of the CDR3 is 11 residues. This chain joins TRBV11-1 and TRBJ2-3; D is undetermined. This TCR came from a human patient who received a combined kidney and bone marrow transplant. Sequencing used Tregs from blood cultured with allogeneic cells, obtained before the transplant. CDR3 DNA sequence: TGTGCCAGCAGCTTAAGAGATACGCAGTATTTT. Its translation is CASSLRDTQYF.